A selection of T cell receptor beta chains follows, all from one sample in a study of blood T cells in healthy people across ages. TCRdb reprocessed the 5' RACE reads with MiXCR, giving one entry per CDR3 protein. Of hundreds of thousands of distinct CDR3 sequences listed, approximately 65% are singletons. The sample taken for sequencing was blood. The receptors derive from a man aged 25 to 40 in good health. Each CDR3 is given with its conserved first and last residue. The D gene is left open where the match is weak. Clone size is shown for a subset of rows, as once, few, many or a class of expanded clone.

>NA|TRBJ2-7|TRBV15|few|17
CATSRDLSGRGSYEQYF
TGTGCCACCAGCAGAGATTTATCGGGCAGGGGCTCCTACGAGCAGTACTTC
>NA|TRBJ1-1|TRBV6-6|NA|12
CASTGKSTEAFF
TGTGCCAGCACGGGGAAAAGTACCGAAGCTTTCTTT
>NA|TRBJ2-3|TRBV20-1|few|13
CSACWVYTDTQYF
TGCAGTGCTTGCTGGGTGTACACAGATACGCAGTATTTT
>TRBD1|TRBJ1-2|TRBV7-2|once|12
CASSDRAWGYTF
TGTGCCAGCTCCGACAGGGCGTGGGGCTACACCTTC
>TRBD1|TRBJ2-1|TRBV29-1|few|14
CSHRTGGSYNEQFF
TGCAGCCACAGGACAGGGGGTTCCTACAATGAGCAGTTCTTC
>TRBD2|TRBJ2-1|TRBV5-1|NA|15
CASSLASGGSNEQFF
TGCGCCAGCAGCTTGGCTAGCGGGGGGAGTAATGAGCAGTTCTTC
>NA|TRBJ1-2|TRBV7-9|NA|12
CASSPGGGDYTF
TGTGCCAGCAGCCCGGGGGGGGGCGACTACACCTTC
>NA|TRBJ2-6|TRBV25-1|NA|13
CASGWAGANVLTF
TGTGCCAGCGGCTGGGCTGGGGCCAACGTCCTGACTTTC
>NA|TRBJ2-5|TRBV13|once|15
CASSSQDSAYRGQYF
TGTGCCAGCAGCTCCCAGGATAGCGCCTACCGAGGACAGTACTTC
>TRBD1|TRBJ2-7|TRBV9|NA|14
CASSVRTGGYEQYF
TGTGCCAGCAGCGTAAGGACAGGGGGCTACGAGCAGTACTTC
>NA|TRBJ2-7|TRBV4-3|few|14
CASSQDSANYEQYF
TGCGCCAGCAGCCAAGATAGCGCCAACTACGAGCAGTACTTC
>NA|TRBJ2-6|TRBV5-5|NA|15
CASSLGGVGANVLTF
TGTGCCAGCAGCTTGGGAGGGGTTGGGGCCAACGTCCTGACTTTC
>NA|TRBJ2-1|TRBV7-2|NA|14
CASSPPGNAYEQFF
TGTGCCAGCAGCCCCCCAGGGAACGCGTATGAGCAGTTCTTC
>TRBD2|TRBJ2-1|TRBV11-2|NA|16
CASRALAGVSYNEQFF
TGTGCCAGCAGGGCACTAGCGGGGGTCTCCTACAATGAGCAGTTCTTC
>TRBD1|TRBJ1-4|TRBV20-1|NA|13
CSAQGAPNEKLFF
TGCAGTGCCCAGGGGGCACCTAATGAAAAACTGTTTTTT
>TRBD1|TRBJ2-7|TRBV28|NA|11
CASSPGTGPYF
TGTGCCAGCAGTCCCGGGACAGGGCCGTACTTC
>NA|TRBJ2-7|TRBV7-2|NA|13
CAISLGTLSEQYF
TGTGCCATCAGCTTAGGTACCTTGAGCGAGCAGTACTTC
>NA|TRBJ1-5|TRBV20-1|many|15
CSARKRRRADQPQHF
TGCAGTGCTAGAAAACGTCGCAGGGCTGATCAGCCCCAGCATTTT
>NA|TRBJ2-1|TRBV30|NA|14
CAWNRGSSYNEQFF
TGTGCCTGGAATAGGGGGAGCTCCTACAATGAGCAGTTCTTC
>NA|TRBJ2-5|TRBV7-2|NA|13
CASSLPKEETQYF
TGTGCCAGCAGCTTACCTAAAGAAGAGACCCAGTACTTC
>TRBD2|TRBJ2-1|TRBV24-1|NA|16
CATSGVGAGGKNEQFF
TGTGCCACCAGTGGGGTGGGAGCGGGGGGTAAGAATGAGCAGTTCTTC
>NA|TRBJ2-7|TRBV5-1|NA|14
CASSLEAETYEQYF
TGCGCCAGCAGCTTGGAAGCAGAGACCTACGAGCAGTACTTC
>NA|TRBJ2-7|TRBV28|NA|15
CASSSPRDGPYEQYF
TGTGCCAGCAGTTCCCCCCGGGACGGCCCCTACGAGCAGTACTTC
>TRBD1|TRBJ1-2|TRBV4-3|NA|14
CASSQYRGPYGYTF
TGCGCCAGCAGCCAATACAGGGGGCCGTATGGCTACACCTTC
>NA|TRBJ2-1|TRBV7-6|NA|11
CASSVQGTQFF
TGTGCCAGCAGCGTCCAAGGGACCCAGTTCTTC
>NA|TRBJ1-4|TRBV5-1|few|14
CASSLDGSNEKLFF
TGCGCCAGCAGCTTGGATGGGTCTAATGAAAAACTGTTTTTT
>NA|TRBJ2-5|TRBV6-2/TRBV6-3|NA|11
CASRTPGTQYF
TGTGCCAGCAGAACCCCGGGGACCCAGTACTTC
>NA|TRBJ2-5|TRBV28|NA|15
CASSPITNLRETQYF
TGTGCCAGCAGTCCGATAACCAACCTCCGGGAGACCCAGTACTTC
>TRBD2|TRBJ2-5|TRBV20-1|NA|16
CSARILAGDQQETQYF
TGCAGTGCTAGAATCCTAGCGGGGGATCAGCAAGAGACCCAGTACTTC
>NA|TRBJ2-7|TRBV21-1|NA|19
CASSRGGPNLGNSTYEQYF
TGTGCCAGCAGCCGCGGGGGACCGAACCTGGGCAACTCTACCTACGAGCAGTACTTC
>NA|TRBJ2-1|TRBV2|NA|13
CASRASIYNEQFF
TGTGCCAGCCGGGCTAGTATCTACAATGAGCAGTTCTTC
>TRBD2|TRBJ2-5|TRBV15|NA|14
CATRLRGGYNEQYF
TGTGCCACCCGGCTGCGCGGGGGGTACAATGAGCAGTACTTC
>NA|TRBJ2-7|TRBV20-1|NA|14
CSANRGLVNYEQYF
TGCAGTGCTAACCGGGGTCTAGTAAATTACGAGCAGTACTTC
>NA|TRBJ1-2|TRBV27|NA|15
CASRQTEETAYGYTF
TGTGCCAGCAGGCAGACAGAGGAGACAGCCTATGGCTACACCTTC